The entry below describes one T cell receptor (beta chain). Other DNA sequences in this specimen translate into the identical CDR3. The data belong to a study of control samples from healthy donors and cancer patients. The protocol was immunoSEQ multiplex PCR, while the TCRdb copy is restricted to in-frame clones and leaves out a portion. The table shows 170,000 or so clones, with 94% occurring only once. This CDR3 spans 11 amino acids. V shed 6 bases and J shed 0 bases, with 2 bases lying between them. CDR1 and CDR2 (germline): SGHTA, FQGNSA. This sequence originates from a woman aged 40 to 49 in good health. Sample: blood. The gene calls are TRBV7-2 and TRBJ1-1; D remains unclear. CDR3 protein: CASRLNTEAFF. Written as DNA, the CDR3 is TGTGCCAGCAGACTGAACACTGAAGCTTTCTTT.